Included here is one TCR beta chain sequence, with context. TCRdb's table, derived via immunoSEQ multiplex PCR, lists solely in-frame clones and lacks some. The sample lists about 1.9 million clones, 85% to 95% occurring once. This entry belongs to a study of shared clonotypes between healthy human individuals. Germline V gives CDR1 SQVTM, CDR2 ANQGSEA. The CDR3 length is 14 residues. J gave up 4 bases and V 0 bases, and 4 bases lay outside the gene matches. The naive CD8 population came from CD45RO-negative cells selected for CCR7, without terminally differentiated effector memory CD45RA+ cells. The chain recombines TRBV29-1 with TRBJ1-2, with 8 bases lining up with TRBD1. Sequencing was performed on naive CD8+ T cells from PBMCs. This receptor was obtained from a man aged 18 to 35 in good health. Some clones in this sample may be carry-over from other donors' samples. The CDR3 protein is CSVEDRGLSYGYTF. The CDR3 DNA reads TGCAGCGTTGAAGACAGGGGGCTCTCCTATGGCTACACCTTC.